This TCR beta chain was found in a study of T cell changes during pregnancy in multiple sclerosis. Germline V gene lookup returns CDR1 SGHRS and CDR2 YFSETQ. The CDR3 length is 15 residues. The germline V and J ends were trimmed by 6 bases and 2 bases, with 17 bases remaining between them. Libraries were prepared by immunoSEQ multiplex PCR; TCRdb keeps only in-frame clonotypes and omits some of them. The sample includes about 85,000 clones, more than 85% of them seen just once. The source is a female donor with multiple sclerosis, enrolled in a pregnancy study. The gene calls are TRBV5-1 and TRBJ2-5, with D maybe TRBD1 (5 bases). This material consisted of peripheral blood, taken in the first trimester of pregnancy. CDR3 sequence (DNA): TGCGCCAGCATGATCCTCCCAGGGTTGCAAGAGACCCAGTACTTC. Its translation: CASMILPGLQETQYF. Filled out from reference TRBV5-1 and TRBJ2-5, the complete variable domain reads KAGVTQTPRYLIKTRGQQVTLSCSPISGHRSVSWYQQTPGQGLQFLFEYFSETQRNKGNFPGRFSGRQFSNSRSEMNVSTLELGDSALYLCASMILPGLQETQYFGPGTRLLVL.